This is a list of T cell receptor beta chains from one sample in a study of identical twins. TCRdb reanalysed the 5' RACE reads using MiXCR and keeps one entry per CDR3 protein. The sample has around 100,000 distinct CDR3 sequences; 5.9% are singletons. Sequenced input: memory T cells sorted from blood. These receptors all come from a woman aged 45-59 years in good health. CDR3s include the opening cysteine and the closing phenylalanine or tryptophan. The D gene is left open where the match is weak. Clone size, where shown, is once, few, many, or a class for clones that have expanded.

abundance | d_gene | j_gene | v_gene | CDR3aa | CDR3nt
many | - | TRBJ2-1 | TRBV20-1 | CSARVGTVSGEQFF | TGCAGTGCTAGAGTGGGGACCGTATCCGGTGAGCAGTTCTTC
- | TRBD1 | TRBJ2-6 | TRBV12-3/TRBV12-4 | CASSLSAQGAGANVLTF | TGTGCCAGCAGTTTGTCGGCCCAGGGGGCTGGGGCCAACGTCCTGACTTTC
- | - | TRBJ2-7 | TRBV7-9 | CASSFKGSTPLSAYEQYF | TGTGCCAGCAGCTTTAAGGGGTCGACCCCGCTTAGTGCCTACGAGCAGTACTTC
many | - | TRBJ1-2 | TRBV6-6 | CASSLPGTKGGYTF | TGTGCCAGCAGTCTCCCCGGGACTAAGGGCGGCTACACCTTC
- | TRBD1 | TRBJ1-2 | TRBV7-2 | CASMYRGAREGVYTF | TGTGCCAGCATGTACAGGGGAGCAAGGGAAGGAGTCTACACCTTC
many | TRBD1 | TRBJ2-5 | TRBV19 | CASNPGQDNQETQYF | TGTGCCAGCAACCCGGGACAGGACAACCAAGAGACCCAGTACTTC
many | - | TRBJ1-1 | TRBV20-1 | CSAKLPGLLRGPEAFF | TGCAGTGCTAAGCTCCCGGGACTACTAAGGGGACCCGAAGCTTTCTTT
few | - | TRBJ2-2 | TRBV20-1 | CSASPQTTGELFF | TGCAGTGCGAGCCCGCAGACCACCGGGGAGCTGTTTTTT
many | - | TRBJ2-5 | TRBV20-1 | CSASWVVGPIQETQYF | TGCAGTGCTAGCTGGGTGGTGGGGCCCATCCAAGAGACCCAGTACTTC
- | TRBD2 | TRBJ2-1 | TRBV6-6 | CASMEREGPNEQFF | TGTGCCAGCATGGAGCGGGAGGGCCCCAATGAGCAGTTCTTC
many | - | TRBJ1-1 | TRBV3-1 | CASSRTDNTEAFF | TGTGCCAGCAGCCGGACGGACAACACTGAAGCTTTCTTT
many | - | TRBJ1-1 | TRBV10-2 | CASSESLGTEAFF | TGCGCCAGCAGTGAGTCGCTGGGAACTGAAGCTTTCTTT
- | TRBD2 | TRBJ2-7 | TRBV5-1 | CASSLSRGGVIGEQYF | TGCGCCAGCAGCTTGTCCCGCGGGGGGGTTATTGGCGAGCAGTACTTC
many | - | TRBJ1-5 | TRBV20-1 | CSARGGGNSNQPQHF | TGCAGTGCTAGAGGGGGAGGGAATAGCAATCAGCCCCAGCATTTT
- | - | TRBJ2-3 | TRBV19 | CASSLEGRSPTSTDTQYF | TGTGCCAGTAGTTTAGAGGGGCGGAGTCCGACCAGCACAGATACGCAGTATTTT
- | - | TRBJ2-3 | TRBV13 | CASSLRDPADTQYF | TGTGCCAGCAGCTTACGGGACCCAGCAGATACGCAGTATTTT
- | TRBD2 | TRBJ2-1 | TRBV7-9 | CASSPPGAGGGGDEQFF | TGTGCCAGCAGCCCACCCGGAGCGGGAGGGGGGGGCGATGAGCAGTTCTTC
- | - | TRBJ2-3 | TRBV6-5 | CASSPAGNTQYF | TGTGCCAGCAGTCCCGCAGGGAACACGCAGTATTTT
many | - | TRBJ2-1 | TRBV5-1 | CASNSATNNEQFF | TGCGCCAGCAATTCGGCCACCAACAATGAGCAGTTCTTC
- | - | TRBJ1-1 | TRBV5-4 | CASSLGAWMNTEAFF | TGTGCCAGCAGCTTGGGGGCTTGGATGAACACTGAAGCTTTCTTT
many | - | TRBJ1-2 | TRBV29-1 | CSVEIGQGYGYTF | TGCAGCGTTGAAATTGGGCAGGGTTACGGCTACACCTTC
many | - | TRBJ2-1 | TRBV20-1 | CSARRLGPDNEQFF | TGCAGTGCTAGAAGGCTGGGTCCGGACAATGAGCAGTTCTTC
few | TRBD2 | TRBJ2-7 | TRBV4-2 | CASSQDRGSQYEQYF | TGTGCCAGCAGCCAAGATCGCGGGAGCCAGTACGAGCAGTACTTC
few | - | TRBJ1-1 | TRBV9 | CASSGRGESEAFF | TGTGCCAGCAGCGGCCGAGGGGAATCTGAAGCTTTCTTT
- | - | TRBJ2-5 | TRBV24-1 | CATSDYLGGGQETQYF | TGTGCCACCAGTGATTACCTTGGCGGCGGTCAAGAGACCCAGTACTTC
few | TRBD1 | TRBJ1-2 | TRBV6-1 | CASSRDREAYGYTF | TGTGCCAGCAGTCGGGACAGGGAAGCCTATGGCTACACCTTC
- | - | TRBJ2-7 | TRBV27 | CASRLRGSYEQYF | TGTGCCAGCAGGCTCCGGGGATCCTACGAGCAGTACTTC
many | TRBD2 | TRBJ2-7 | TRBV7-9 | CASSIGLAGAVEQYF | TGTGCCAGCAGCATAGGACTAGCGGGAGCAGTCGAGCAGTACTTC
many | TRBD2 | TRBJ2-3 | TRBV5-1 | CASSFGAGGSTDTQYF | TGCGCCAGCAGCTTCGGAGCGGGAGGGTCCACAGATACGCAGTATTTT
- | - | TRBJ2-7 | TRBV7-2 | CASSLGGRGYEQYF | TGTGCCAGCAGCTTAGGTGGGAGAGGTTACGAGCAGTACTTC
- | - | TRBJ2-1 | TRBV4-1 | CASSQDLGSSYNEQFF | TGCGCCAGCAGCCAAGATCTCGGTAGCTCCTACAATGAGCAGTTCTTC
many | - | TRBJ1-5 | TRBV12-3/TRBV12-4 | CASTQTTDDQPQHF | TGTGCCAGCACCCAAACGACGGACGATCAGCCCCAGCATTTT
few | - | TRBJ2-1 | TRBV6-2/TRBV6-3 | CASSYSTAGMKDNEQFF | TGTGCCAGCAGTTACTCGACGGCGGGAATGAAGGATAATGAGCAGTTCTTC
many | - | TRBJ1-5 | TRBV15 | CATSRPSNQPQHF | TGTGCCACCAGCAGACCTAGCAATCAGCCCCAGCATTTT
many | - | TRBJ1-1 | TRBV12-3/TRBV12-4 | CASSWGGNTEAFF | TGTGCCAGCAGCTGGGGGGGGAACACTGAAGCTTTCTTT
- | - | TRBJ1-1 | TRBV20-1 | CSARAYPLNTEAFF | TGCAGTGCTAGGGCCTACCCCCTAAACACTGAAGCTTTCTTT
- | - | TRBJ1-1 | TRBV19 | CASSILVGGTEAFF | TGTGCCAGTAGTATCCTAGTGGGCGGCACTGAAGCTTTCTTT
many | - | TRBJ2-7 | TRBV28 | CASGLNEQYF | TGTGCCAGCGGATTGAACGAGCAGTACTTC
few | - | TRBJ2-1 | TRBV19 | CASSIEVRGGNEQFF | TGTGCCAGTAGTATAGAGGTGAGGGGCGGCAATGAGCAGTTCTTC
few | TRBD1 | TRBJ2-7 | TRBV19 | CASSKRGTDYEQYF | TGTGCCAGTAGTAAAAGGGGGACAGACTACGAGCAGTACTTC
- | - | TRBJ2-3 | TRBV12-2 | CASRLSRIGDPSPDTQYF | TGTGCAAGTCGCTTATCCCGAATTGGAGACCCGTCGCCAGATACGCAGTATTTT
- | - | TRBJ2-3 | TRBV20-1 | CSARDAAAQYF | TGCAGTGCTAGAGATGCGGCGGCGCAGTATTTT
few | - | TRBJ2-1 | TRBV25-1 | CASSRVVGGNEQFF | TGTGCCAGCAGTCGGGTAGTAGGGGGAAATGAGCAGTTCTTC
many | - | TRBJ2-1 | TRBV12-3/TRBV12-4 | CASSLGGFRGYNEQFF | TGTGCCAGCAGTTTGGGAGGCTTCCGGGGTTACAATGAGCAGTTCTTC
many | - | TRBJ1-2 | TRBV4-1 | CASSQNLGANYGYTF | TGCGCCAGCAGCCAAAATCTCGGAGCTAACTATGGCTACACCTTC